The 24 T cell receptor beta chains in this list originate from one sample, sequenced in a study of blood T cell repertoires in COVID-19. This table comes from immunoSEQ multiplex PCR, and its TCRdb copy is limited to in-frame clones, with some not included. There are 400,000 or so clones in the sample; about 92% occur only once, and more than 0.55% lies in the top ten. Sequencing input: PBMCs or T cells enriched from blood (not recorded which). The receptors were gathered from a young man who had recovered from COVID-19.

Comments on this clone: Other DNA sequences of this sample code for an identical CDR3. The chain couples TRBV27 to TRBJ1-1; TRBD1 is a possible D gene (5 bases). The germline V gene encodes CDR1 MNHEY and CDR2 SMNVEV (reference sequence). The length of the CDR3 is 14 residues. Between the trimmed V and J ends, which lost 2 bases and 0 bases, there was a span of 7 bases. CDR3 region: CASSLGGVNTEAFF. Here the CDR3 DNA reads TGTGCCAGCAGTTTAGGGGGGGTGAACACTGAAGCTTTCTTT.

The chain recombines TRBV9 with TRBJ2-3; the match to TRBD1 covers 8 bases. Germline assignment: CDR1 SGDLS and CDR2 YYNGEE. The length of the CDR3 is 16 residues. J gave up 6 bases and V 1 base, and 10 bases lay outside the gene matches. The CDR3: CASSVPSRGRGDTQYF. CDR3 sequence (DNA): TGTGCCAGCAGCGTACCTAGCAGGGGGCGAGGGGATACGCAGTATTTT. The whole variable domain, remainder taken from reference TRBV9 and TRBJ2-3, is DSGVTQTPKHLITATGQRVTLRCSPRSGDLSVYWYQQSLDQGLQFLIQYYNGEERAKGNILERFSAQQFPDLHSELNLSSLELGDSALYFCASSVPSRGRGDTQYFGPGTRLTVL.

This clone was detected only once. V is TRBV5-1 and J is TRBJ1-4, with 7 bases lining up with TRBD1. Looked up from germline, CDR1 is SGHRS and CDR2 is YFSETQ. V dropped 0 bases and J dropped 8; count of bases not matched to a gene: 4. CDR3 length: 14 residues. CDR3 in DNA: TGCGCCAGCAGCTTGGACACAGGGGAGGAAAAACTGTTTTTT. Amino acid sequence: CASSLDTGEEKLFF.

V usage is TRBV7-9 and J usage is TRBJ2-3; possibly TRBD1 for D (5 bases). This CDR3 has 16 residues. V lost 2 bases, J lost 3 bases, and 15 bases lay in between. Germline CDR1 reads SEHNR; CDR2 reads FQNEAQ (reference sequence). This CDR3 is CASSLMRQGVTDTQYF. CDR3 bases: TGTGCCAGCAGCTTAATGAGGCAGGGCGTAACAGATACGCAGTATTTT.

The chain is built from TRBV7-2 and TRBJ2-5; possibly TRBD2 for D (5 bases). Trimming took 1 base from V and 5 from J, leaving 11 bases between them. The CDR3 has 14 residues. Looked up from germline, CDR1 is SGHTA and CDR2 is FQGNSA. The CDR3 region has the DNA TGTGCCAGCAGCTTAGGTCGGGCGGGCGAGACCCAGTACTTC. Amino acid sequence: CASSLGRAGETQYF.

The chain is built from TRBV6-1 and TRBJ1-6; a possible D gene is TRBD1 (6 bases). Germline loops: CDR1 MNHNS, CDR2 SASEGT. This CDR3 is 13 amino acids long. V lost 1 base to trimming and J lost 14 bases, with 12 bases between them. CDR3 residues: CASSEGTEATLHF. CDR3 bases: TGTGCCAGCAGTGAAGGGACAGAGGCCACCCTCCACTTT.

Written as DNA, the CDR3 is TGTGCTAGTGGTCCCGCGTCGGAGCCCGGGGAGCTGTTTTTT. Its translation is CASGPASEPGELFF. J is TRBJ2-2 and V is TRBV12-5; D remains unclear. The CDR3 loop spans 14 amino acids. V lost 5 bases, J lost 6 bases, and 13 bases lay in between. CDR1 is LGHNT, CDR2 FRNRAP, per germline.

The CDR3 DNA is TGTGCCATCAGCCCTGACAGGGCGCCCTACGAGCAGTACTTC. It translates to CAISPDRAPYEQYF. The chain combines TRBV10-3 with TRBJ2-7, with TRBD1 matching over 7 bases. The trim removed 6 bases at V and 2 bases at J, leaving 7 bases unmatched. The CDR3 consists of 14 residues. Germline V gene data show CDR1 as ENHRY and CDR2 as SYGVKD.

V gene TRBV4-1 combines with J gene TRBJ1-3; maybe TRBD1 (5 bases). Deletions cut 1 base from V and 0 bases from J, with 7 bases between. CDR1 is MGHRA and CDR2 is YSYEKL in the germline V gene. This CDR3 is built from 15 residues. The CDR3 is CASSQVTGSGNTIYF. The CDR3 DNA sequence: TGCGCCAGCAGCCAAGTAACAGGCTCTGGAAACACCATATATTTT.

The genes are TRBV11-3 and TRBJ2-3, with D possibly being TRBD1 (6 bases). Germline V gene sequence: CDR1 SGHNT, CDR2 YENEEA. V was cut by 4 bases and J by 2 bases, with 13 bases left in between. The CDR3 extends over 15 amino acids. This CDR3 reads CASSSGQQYTDTQYF. In DNA, the CDR3 is TGTGCCAGCAGCTCCGGACAGCAGTACACAGATACGCAGTATTTT.

This clone was counted only a few times. The chain employs TRBV28 and TRBJ1-3; a possible D gene is TRBD1 (6 bases). CDR1 is MDHEN and CDR2 is SYDVKM in the germline V gene. V was cut by 5 bases and J by 6 bases, with 17 bases left in between. The CDR3 length is 15 residues. The CDR3 DNA reads TGTGCCAGCAGTCCGGGAGGAGGGGGGGCAAACACCATATATTTT. Protein product: CASSPGGGGANTIYF.

V and J are TRBV7-9 and TRBJ1-4, with TRBD1 matching over 10 bases. V trimming: 5 bases; J trimming: 4 bases; junction bases outside the gene matches: 7. Germline V gene data show CDR1 as SEHNR and CDR2 as FQNEAQ (reference sequence). CDR3 length: 16 amino acids. CDR3 region: CASSKTGGAGNEKLFF. In nucleotides, the CDR3 is TGTGCCAGCAGCAAGACAGGGGGCGCGGGTAATGAAAAACTGTTTTTT.

The chain couples TRBV3-1 (or the pseudogene TRBV3-2) to TRBJ2-1, with a tentative D call TRBD2 (5 bases). Germline lookup yields CDR1 LGHDT and CDR2 YNNKEL (reference sequence). V was clipped by 5 bases and J by 8 bases, with 16 bases between them. CDR3 length equals 14 residues. CDR3 coding DNA: TGTGCCAGCAGCGACCTTACTAGAGTCCATGAGCAGTTCTTC. This encodes CASSDLTRVHEQFF.

The chain recombines TRBV6-6 with TRBJ2-7; tentatively, D is TRBD1 (6 bases). CDR1 and CDR2 (germline): MNHNY, SVGAGI (reference sequence). The germline V and J ends were trimmed by 6 bases and 0 bases, with 12 bases remaining between them. This CDR3 has 14 amino acids. CDR3: CASRSRQDSYEQYF. The CDR3 nucleotides are TGTGCCAGCAGATCCCGACAGGACTCCTACGAGCAGTACTTC.

The CDR3 spells CASRTSGSVNEQFF. The CDR3 nucleotides are TGTGCCAGCAGAACTAGCGGGAGTGTCAATGAGCAGTTCTTC. The rearrangement uses TRBV28 and TRBJ2-1; 11 positions match TRBD2. Trimming removed 6 bases from V and 6 bases from J; junction bases left unmatched: 4. This CDR3 has 14 residues. The germline V gene has CDR1 MDHEN and CDR2 SYDVKM.

This clone is a singleton in its sample. The J gene is TRBJ2-1, the V gene TRBV27; TRBD2 matches 9 bases. The CDR3 has 16 amino acids. V lost 0 bases, J lost 7 bases, and 7 bases stayed unmatched. Germline assignment: CDR1 MNHEY and CDR2 SMNVEV (reference sequence). The CDR3 region has the DNA TGTGCCAGCAGTTTATCAGCTAGCGGGGTTATAAATGAGCAGTTCTTC. This translates into CASSLSASGVINEQFF.

The chain is built from TRBV9 and TRBJ2-7, with TRBD2 identical over 14 bases. The CDR3 consists of 16 residues. CDR1 and CDR2 (germline): SGDLS, YYNGEE. After removal of 0 bases from V and 6 bases from J, the junction contained 5 bases not matched to a gene. The CDR3: CASSVGGLAGVGEQYF. CDR3 DNA sequence: TGTGCCAGCAGCGTAGGGGGACTAGCGGGAGTGGGCGAGCAGTACTTC.

The rearrangement uses TRBV28 and TRBJ1-2, with TRBD1 matching 8 bases. CDR1 MDHEN and CDR2 SYDVKM come from the germline V gene. The CDR3 length is 14 residues. V dropped 1 base and J dropped 7; count of bases not matched to a gene: 5. In nucleotides, the CDR3 is TGTGCCAGCAGTTTATCAGGGGGCAAGCCTGGCTACACCTTC. Translated, it gives CASSLSGGKPGYTF.

V usage is TRBV27 and J usage is TRBJ2-7, with 7 bases lining up with TRBD2. CDR3 size: 11 residues. The germline gives CDR1 MNHEY, CDR2 SMNVEV (reference sequence). The V gene end was trimmed by 8 bases and the J gene end by 4 bases; junction bases not matched to a gene: 2. The CDR3 DNA reads TGTGCCAGCCGGGGGGTTTACGAGCAGTACTTC. It translates to CASRGVYEQYF.

This chain links TRBV19 with TRBJ2-4, with 10 bases that match TRBD2. The CDR3 runs 16 residues. Trimming took 5 bases from V and 7 from J; bases not matched to a gene: 11. Germline V CDR1 and CDR2: LNHDA, SQIVND (reference sequence). For the CDR3, the DNA is TGTGCCAGTAGTTTCGGACTAGCGGAAGATCTTAACATTCAGTACTTC. Amino acid sequence: CASSFGLAEDLNIQYF.

The rearrangement uses TRBV6-5 and TRBJ2-4, with a weak D call TRBD1 (5 bases). With 8 bases removed from V and 5 bases from J, the gap between germline ends came to 16 bases. Per the germline V gene, CDR1 is MNHEY and CDR2 is SVGAGI. The CDR3 consists of 14 residues. The CDR3 here is CASEIKGIENIQYF. The CDR3 nucleotides read TGTGCCAGCGAAATCAAGGGGATCGAAAACATTCAGTACTTC.

The gene calls are TRBV28 and TRBJ2-3; 7 nucleotides line up with TRBD1. In germline, CDR1 is MDHEN, CDR2 SYDVKM. The V segment lost 1 base and the J segment 4 bases; nucleotides outside the gene matches: 11. This CDR3 is built from 17 residues. The CDR3 spells CASSLYPEGGDADTQYF. The CDR3 DNA reads TGTGCCAGCAGTTTATACCCTGAAGGGGGCGACGCAGATACGCAGTATTTT.

The chain combines TRBV27 with TRBJ2-3; D may be TRBD2 (5 bases). This CDR3 region has 15 residues. Germline CDR1 MNHEY, CDR2 SMNVEV (reference sequence). Trimming removed 6 bases at V and 5 bases at J, with 18 bases between. The chain's CDR3 is CASRPDFPLGDTQYF. The DNA for the CDR3 is TGTGCCAGCAGACCGGACTTCCCCCTGGGAGATACGCAGTATTTT.

This chain links TRBV30 with TRBJ1-6; D is perhaps TRBD1 (6 bases). The CDR3 runs 14 residues. The germline V and J ends were trimmed by 3 bases and 5 bases, with 11 bases remaining between them. Germline CDR1 reads GTSNPN; CDR2 reads SVGIG (reference sequence). The CDR3 spells CAWSRSGDNSPLHF. For the CDR3, the DNA is TGTGCCTGGAGCAGGTCAGGGGATAATTCACCCCTCCACTTT.